This is a list of T cell receptor beta chains from one sample in a study of blood T cell repertoires in COVID-19. Assay: immunoSEQ multiplex PCR; the TCRdb copy retains only in-frame clones and omits some. The sample lists roughly 100,000 clones, 84% occurring once. The sequenced sample was peripheral blood. Source of these receptors: a human donor in a cohort sampled during active COVID-19. CDR3s include the opening cysteine and the closing phenylalanine or tryptophan. The order of the fields is V gene, clone size, J gene, D gene, CDR3 DNA, CDR3 protein. D genes are given only for firm matches. A clone size is listed for some rows: how often the clone was seen (once, few, many), or a class if it is expanded.

V gene: TRBV2; clone size: -; J gene: TRBJ1-2; D gene: -; CDR3 DNA: TGTGCCAGCAGTGAATCCCCGGGTAACTATGGCTACACCTTC; CDR3 protein: CASSESPGNYGYTF
V gene: TRBV23-1; clone size: -; J gene: TRBJ1-5; D gene: -; CDR3 DNA: TGCGCCAGCAGTAGAAATGGACAGAGCACCTATAGCAATCAGCCCCAGCATTTT; CDR3 protein: CASSRNGQSTYSNQPQHF
V gene: TRBV7-3; clone size: few; J gene: TRBJ2-3; D gene: TRBD1; CDR3 DNA: TGTGCCAGCAGCCCCGGACAGGGGTCAGATACGCAGTATTTT; CDR3 protein: CASSPGQGSDTQYF
V gene: TRBV11-1; clone size: few; J gene: TRBJ2-5; D gene: -; CDR3 DNA: TGTGCCAGCAGCTTAGCGCGTGGAGAGGGGGACAAACAAGAGACCCAGTACTTC; CDR3 protein: CASSLARGEGDKQETQYF
V gene: TRBV5-1; clone size: -; J gene: TRBJ1-6; D gene: TRBD1; CDR3 DNA: TGCGCCAGCAGCTTGGCCCCGGGACAGGGGGGAAATTCACCCCTCCACTTT; CDR3 protein: CASSLAPGQGGNSPLHF
V gene: TRBV9; clone size: -; J gene: TRBJ1-3; D gene: TRBD1; CDR3 DNA: TGTGCCAGCAGCGCCCCCGACAGGGGATCTGGAAACACCATATATTTT; CDR3 protein: CASSAPDRGSGNTIYF
V gene: TRBV5-1; clone size: -; J gene: TRBJ1-1; D gene: -; CDR3 DNA: TGCGCCAGCAGCCCAGGACAGCCGAACACTGAAGCTTTCTTT; CDR3 protein: CASSPGQPNTEAFF
V gene: TRBV7-9; clone size: -; J gene: TRBJ2-3; D gene: TRBD2; CDR3 DNA: TGTGCCAGCAGCCCTGGGACTAGCGGGGAGACGACAGATACGCAGTATTTT; CDR3 protein: CASSPGTSGETTDTQYF
V gene: TRBV24-1; clone size: -; J gene: TRBJ1-2; D gene: -; CDR3 DNA: TGTGCCACCAGTGGGGGACGGGACAAATCGTCTAACTATGGCTACACCTTC; CDR3 protein: CATSGGRDKSSNYGYTF
V gene: TRBV7-2; clone size: few; J gene: TRBJ1-1; D gene: -; CDR3 DNA: TGTGCCAGCAGCTTACGGGGAAGGAACACTGAAGCTTTCTTT; CDR3 protein: CASSLRGRNTEAFF
V gene: TRBV6-8; clone size: -; J gene: TRBJ2-7; D gene: TRBD1; CDR3 DNA: TGTGCCAGCAGTTACACCTCACCCCTCTGCACAGGGGGCGAACACGAGCAGTACTTC; CDR3 protein: CASSYTSPLCTGGEHEQYF
V gene: TRBV7-2; clone size: -; J gene: TRBJ2-1; D gene: TRBD2; CDR3 DNA: TGTGCCAGCAGCTCCATAGCGGGGGGATTTCGGAATGAGCAGTTCTTC; CDR3 protein: CASSSIAGGFRNEQFF
V gene: TRBV5-1; clone size: few; J gene: TRBJ2-7; D gene: TRBD2; CDR3 DNA: TGCGCCAGCAGCCTAGGACTAGCGGGGGGCCCAAGCTCCTACGAGCAGTACTTC; CDR3 protein: CASSLGLAGGPSSYEQYF
V gene: TRBV6-5; clone size: -; J gene: TRBJ2-7; D gene: -; CDR3 DNA: TGTGCCAGCAGGGGCGCAGGGGTGTCCTACGAGCAGTACTTC; CDR3 protein: CASRGAGVSYEQYF
V gene: TRBV2; clone size: -; J gene: TRBJ1-1; D gene: -; CDR3 DNA: TGTGCCAGCTCTAGGCCTACTGAAGCTTTCTTT; CDR3 protein: CASSRPTEAFF
V gene: TRBV19; clone size: -; J gene: TRBJ1-3; D gene: -; CDR3 DNA: TGTGCCAGTAGTAACCTAGGGGTTAGCTCTGGAAACACCATATATTTT; CDR3 protein: CASSNLGVSSGNTIYF
V gene: TRBV6-5; clone size: -; J gene: TRBJ2-4; D gene: TRBD2; CDR3 DNA: TGTGCCAGCAGACAACCGGGACTAGCGGCGAACATTCAGTACTTC; CDR3 protein: CASRQPGLAANIQYF
V gene: TRBV25-1; clone size: -; J gene: TRBJ1-2; D gene: -; CDR3 DNA: TGTGCCAGCAGTGAAAAGATCCACTTTAACTATGGCTACACCTTC; CDR3 protein: CASSEKIHFNYGYTF
V gene: TRBV28; clone size: -; J gene: TRBJ1-2; D gene: TRBD1; CDR3 DNA: TGTGCCAGCAGTCGTCCGGGACAGGCCATTTATGGCTACACCTTC; CDR3 protein: CASSRPGQAIYGYTF
V gene: TRBV7-3; clone size: -; J gene: TRBJ2-4; D gene: -; CDR3 DNA: TGTGCCAGCAGCTTAGAGGTTGGAAACATTCAGTACTTC; CDR3 protein: CASSLEVGNIQYF
V gene: TRBV3-1/TRBV3-2; clone size: -; J gene: TRBJ2-3; D gene: TRBD2; CDR3 DNA: TGTGCCAGCAGCCAACTTAGCGGGGGGGAAGATACGCAGTATTTT; CDR3 protein: CASSQLSGGEDTQYF
V gene: TRBV6-2/TRBV6-3; clone size: -; J gene: TRBJ2-1; D gene: -; CDR3 DNA: TGTGCCAGCAGCCCTTCTAGCGCCTACAATGAGCAGTTCTTC; CDR3 protein: CASSPSSAYNEQFF
V gene: TRBV28; clone size: -; J gene: TRBJ1-5; D gene: TRBD1; CDR3 DNA: TGTGCCAGCAGTTTAGGAGGGACAGGGGTAAAGGTCCAGCATTTT; CDR3 protein: CASSLGGTGVKVQHF
V gene: TRBV19; clone size: -; J gene: TRBJ2-1; D gene: TRBD2; CDR3 DNA: TGTGCCACCAGACTAGCGGGATCCTACAATGAGCAGTTCTTC; CDR3 protein: CATRLAGSYNEQFF
V gene: TRBV5-1; clone size: -; J gene: TRBJ2-3; D gene: -; CDR3 DNA: TGCGCCAGCAGCTTGTACAGTGAGACAGATACGCAGTATTTT; CDR3 protein: CASSLYSETDTQYF
V gene: TRBV12-5; clone size: -; J gene: TRBJ1-5; D gene: -; CDR3 DNA: TGTGCTAGTGGTTTGGTAGAGGGGCCCCAGCATTTT; CDR3 protein: CASGLVEGPQHF
V gene: TRBV18; clone size: -; J gene: TRBJ2-3; D gene: TRBD2; CDR3 DNA: TGTGCCAGCTCACGGTCGGACGGGGGGGCTGGAGATACGCAGTATTTT; CDR3 protein: CASSRSDGGAGDTQYF
V gene: TRBV19; clone size: -; J gene: TRBJ1-1; D gene: TRBD1; CDR3 DNA: TGTGCCAGCGAGACAGGGGGGAACACTGAAGCTTTCTTT; CDR3 protein: CASETGGNTEAFF
V gene: TRBV10-3; clone size: -; J gene: TRBJ2-7; D gene: TRBD2; CDR3 DNA: TGTGCCATCCCTCGGCAGCGGGGAGACTACGAGCAGTACTTC; CDR3 protein: CAIPRQRGDYEQYF
V gene: TRBV11-3; clone size: -; J gene: TRBJ1-6; D gene: -; CDR3 DNA: TGTGCCAGCAGGGCGGGCCGTTGGAATTCACCCCTCCACTTT; CDR3 protein: CASRAGRWNSPLHF
V gene: TRBV19; clone size: -; J gene: TRBJ1-5; D gene: -; CDR3 DNA: TGTGCCAGTACCCCGCAGCAGGTCAATCAGCCCCAGCATTTT; CDR3 protein: CASTPQQVNQPQHF
V gene: TRBV18; clone size: once; J gene: TRBJ1-2; D gene: TRBD1; CDR3 DNA: TGTGCCAGCTCACCCCGGGACAGGGACGGCGGGGGCTATGGCTACACCTTC; CDR3 protein: CASSPRDRDGGGYGYTF
V gene: TRBV19; clone size: -; J gene: TRBJ2-3; D gene: TRBD2; CDR3 DNA: TGTGCCAGTAGTATCAGCGGGGGGCAAGATACGCAGTATTTT; CDR3 protein: CASSISGGQDTQYF
V gene: TRBV28; clone size: -; J gene: TRBJ2-7; D gene: -; CDR3 DNA: TGTGCCAGCACCCACGGAGGAACCGTATACGAGCAGTACTTC; CDR3 protein: CASTHGGTVYEQYF
V gene: TRBV5-1; clone size: -; J gene: TRBJ2-3; D gene: TRBD2; CDR3 DNA: TGCGCCAGCAGCCCGGCGGGGACTATCACAGATACGCAGTATTTT; CDR3 protein: CASSPAGTITDTQYF
V gene: TRBV15; clone size: few; J gene: TRBJ1-1; D gene: TRBD1; CDR3 DNA: TGTGCCACCAGCAGATCCAGGGGGCAGTACACTGAAGCTTTCTTT; CDR3 protein: CATSRSRGQYTEAFF
V gene: TRBV7-3; clone size: -; J gene: TRBJ2-1; D gene: TRBD1; CDR3 DNA: TGTGCCAGCAGCTCGGACAGGGCCTACAATGAGCAGTTCTTC; CDR3 protein: CASSSDRAYNEQFF
V gene: TRBV5-1; clone size: -; J gene: TRBJ2-3; D gene: -; CDR3 DNA: TGCGCCAGCAGCTGGTTGACTGGACTCACAGATACGCAGTATTTT; CDR3 protein: CASSWLTGLTDTQYF
V gene: TRBV29-1; clone size: -; J gene: TRBJ1-2; D gene: -; CDR3 DNA: TGCAGCGTTGAAGGAGGCAGGGTGGACTATGGCTACACCTTC; CDR3 protein: CSVEGGRVDYGYTF
V gene: TRBV6-1; clone size: -; J gene: TRBJ1-5; D gene: TRBD1; CDR3 DNA: TGTGCCAGCAGTGAAGCGGTAGGCAGGGGGCAGGGTCAGCCCCAGCATTTT; CDR3 protein: CASSEAVGRGQGQPQHF
V gene: TRBV20-1; clone size: -; J gene: TRBJ1-2; D gene: TRBD1; CDR3 DNA: TGCAGAGCTGGGACAGACTATGGCTACACCTTC; CDR3 protein: CRAGTDYGYTF
V gene: TRBV18; clone size: -; J gene: TRBJ2-7; D gene: TRBD2; CDR3 DNA: TGTGCCAGCTCCCCCTTTCTAGCGGGGGGCGAGCAGTACTTC; CDR3 protein: CASSPFLAGGEQYF
V gene: TRBV4-2; clone size: -; J gene: TRBJ1-2; D gene: -; CDR3 DNA: TGTGCCAGCAGCCATTTGGACACCGCGATATACCTTCAAGCTAACTATGGCTACACCTTC; CDR3 protein: CASSHLDTAIYLQANYGYTF
V gene: TRBV19; clone size: few; J gene: TRBJ1-2; D gene: TRBD1; CDR3 DNA: TGTGCCAGCAGACAGGGGGGAGGCTATGGCTACACCTTC; CDR3 protein: CASRQGGGYGYTF
V gene: TRBV2; clone size: -; J gene: TRBJ1-1; D gene: -; CDR3 DNA: TGTGCCAGCAGACTAACGGTTAACACTGAAGCTTTCTTT; CDR3 protein: CASRLTVNTEAFF
V gene: TRBV11-3; clone size: -; J gene: TRBJ2-5; D gene: TRBD2; CDR3 DNA: TGTGCCAGCAGCTTAGAGGGGTGGCCAAGCGGGGGGATCCAAGAGACCCAGTACTTC; CDR3 protein: CASSLEGWPSGGIQETQYF
V gene: TRBV7-2; clone size: -; J gene: TRBJ2-3; D gene: -; CDR3 DNA: TGTGCCAGCAGCATCCCCCGGGACAAAAGCACAGATACGCAGTATTTT; CDR3 protein: CASSIPRDKSTDTQYF
V gene: TRBV4-3; clone size: -; J gene: TRBJ1-3; D gene: -; CDR3 DNA: TGCGCCAGCAGCCAAATATATGCGTCCACTGGAAACACCATATATTTT; CDR3 protein: CASSQIYASTGNTIYF
V gene: TRBV12-3/TRBV12-4; clone size: -; J gene: TRBJ2-7; D gene: -; CDR3 DNA: TGTGCCAGCAGTCCCGGGGGTGGACACGAGCAGTACTTC; CDR3 protein: CASSPGGGHEQYF
V gene: TRBV18; clone size: -; J gene: TRBJ1-4; D gene: TRBD1; CDR3 DNA: TGTGCCAGCTCTTTCTGGACAGGGGGTGAAAAACTGTTTTTT; CDR3 protein: CASSFWTGGEKLFF
V gene: TRBV18; clone size: -; J gene: TRBJ2-1; D gene: TRBD1; CDR3 DNA: TGTGCCAGCTCACCAATCCGGACAGGGGACAATGAGCAGTTCTTC; CDR3 protein: CASSPIRTGDNEQFF
V gene: TRBV4-2; clone size: -; J gene: TRBJ2-2; D gene: -; CDR3 DNA: TGTGCCAGCAGCCAAAATCTAGTTGCGAACACCGGGGAGCTGTTTTTT; CDR3 protein: CASSQNLVANTGELFF
V gene: TRBV6-1; clone size: -; J gene: TRBJ2-7; D gene: -; CDR3 DNA: TGTGCCAGCAGTGAAGCCGGAGGTTCCTACGAGCAGTACTTC; CDR3 protein: CASSEAGGSYEQYF